Following are 24 T cell receptor beta chains from one sample sequenced in a study of radiation and T cells in renal cell carcinoma. The protocol was immunoSEQ multiplex PCR, while the TCRdb copy is restricted to in-frame clones and leaves out a portion. This sample has more than 95,000 clones, with around 85% found just once. Noted time point: blood 2 weeks post-SBRT. Treatment in this sample: 15 Gy SBRT to primary tumor, nephrectomy 4 weeks later. Sequenced here: blood, sampled from a patient whose treatment included radiotherapy and nephrectomy. The receptors come from a man aged 50 to 60 with renal cell carcinoma.

This chain joins TRBV30 and TRBJ1-3, with D perhaps matching TRBD1 (5 bases). The CDR3 is 13 residues long. Germline-derived CDR1 and CDR2 are GTSNPN and SVGIG (reference sequence). V lost 4 bases to trimming and J lost 2 bases, with 9 bases between them. CDR3 residues: CAWNRGAGNTIYF. The CDR3 DNA is TGTGCCTGGAATAGAGGGGCTGGAAACACCATATATTTT.

This clone was found a few times. The chain combines TRBV11-2 with TRBJ1-1; tentatively, D is TRBD1 (5 bases). The CDR3 runs 13 residues. Trimming stripped 5 bases from V and 6 bases from J, with 13 bases between. Germline V gene sequence: CDR1 SGHAT, CDR2 FQNNGV. As DNA, the CDR3 is TGTGCCAGCAGCACGCGGGCACAGGCTGAAGCTTTCTTT. Translating gives CASSTRAQAEAFF.

This rearrangement joins TRBV7-9 to TRBJ2-1; weak D call: TRBD2 (5 bases). The CDR3 spans 16 residues. Germline loops: CDR1 SEHNR, CDR2 FQNEAQ (reference sequence). V gave up 5 bases and J gave up 4 bases, with 18 bases separating them. The CDR3 DNA reads TGTGCCAGCAGCCTTAGCCGGACTCACTTTTACAATGAGCAGTTCTTC. Translated: CASSLSRTHFYNEQFF.

This clone was counted a single time. The V and J genes are TRBV5-1 and TRBJ2-6; D is uncertain. Germline loops: CDR1 SGHRS, CDR2 YFSETQ. This CDR3 has 14 amino acids. Trimming pared 1 base from V and 2 bases from J, leaving 4 bases between. The CDR3 DNA reads as TGCGCCAGCAGCTTGTTCGCTGGGGCCAACGTCCTGACTTTC. Translated: CASSLFAGANVLTF.

This chain links TRBV6-4 with TRBJ2-2, with D possibly being TRBD1 or TRBD2 (5 bases each). The CDR3 runs to 14 residues. The ends were cut back, 3 bases at V and 5 bases at J, with 10 bases in the middle. Germline V lookup: CDR1 MRHNA, CDR2 SNTAGT. The CDR3 loop reads CASSEGTGTGELFF. CDR3 DNA sequence: TGTGCCAGCAGTGAAGGGACGGGGACCGGGGAGCTGTTTTTT.

The CDR3 coding sequence is TGTGCCAGCAGCGTAGCACAGGGTATCTATGGCTACACCTTC. It encodes CASSVAQGIYGYTF. The chain couples TRBV9 to TRBJ1-2; D may be TRBD1 (6 bases). Germline-derived CDR1 and CDR2 are SGDLS and YYNGEE. V was cut by 0 bases and J by 4 bases, with 10 bases left in between. There are 14 residues in the CDR3.

This clone occurred a few times. This chain connects TRBV29-1 to TRBJ1-1; D is possibly TRBD1 (5 bases). There are 12 residues in the CDR3. From germline, CDR1 is SQVTM and CDR2 ANQGSEA. V was cut by 5 bases and J by 0 bases, with 7 bases left in between. The CDR3 reads CSVSTVNTEAFF. The CDR3 DNA is TGCAGCGTTTCGACAGTGAACACTGAAGCTTTCTTT.

The gene calls are TRBV6-6 and TRBJ2-5, with 11 bases lining up with TRBD2. Germline V gene sequence: CDR1 MNHNY, CDR2 SVGAGI (reference sequence). The CDR3 has 15 amino acids. The ends lost 4 bases at V and 2 bases at J; junction bases unmatched: 3. The CDR3 DNA reads TGTGCCAGCAGTTTCTGGACTAGCGGGCAAGAGACCCAGTACTTC. This gives the protein CASSFWTSGQETQYF.

The J gene is TRBJ1-2, the V gene TRBV2; 9 positions agree with TRBD1. Germline values: CDR1 SNHLY, CDR2 FYNNEI. The V segment lost 3 bases and the J segment 3 bases; nucleotides outside the gene matches: 5. CDR3 length: 15 residues. The CDR3 loop reads CASSDSGQGYYGYTF. DNA for the CDR3: TGTGCCAGCAGTGATTCCGGACAGGGGTACTATGGCTACACCTTC.

V usage is TRBV2 and J usage is TRBJ2-7; D may match TRBD1 or TRBD2 (7 bases each). This CDR3 comprises 14 residues. Germline assignment: CDR1 SNHLY and CDR2 FYNNEI. Trimming stripped 8 bases from V and 1 base from J, with 15 bases between. The CDR3 loop reads CASGVRGGSYEQYF. The DNA for the CDR3 is TGTGCCAGCGGCGTCAGGGGGGGGTCCTACGAGCAGTACTTC.

This rearrangement joins TRBV30 to TRBJ1-1, with TRBD1 matching 7 bases. The junction had 6 bases not matched to a gene; V was cut back by 3 bases and J by 2 bases. Germline CDR1 reads GTSNPN; CDR2 reads SVGIG (reference sequence). This CDR3 has 14 amino acids. The CDR3 bases are TGTGCCTGGAGCGCTAGGGGGCGAAACACTGAAGCTTTCTTT. This encodes CAWSARGRNTEAFF.

The CDR3: CASSLTLSPHEQYF. The CDR3 DNA sequence: TGTGCCAGCAGTTTGACCTTGTCCCCCCACGAGCAGTACTTC. The rearrangement links TRBV28 to TRBJ2-7, with D hard to call. Trimming cost V 3 bases and J 5 bases, with 14 bases left between them. Germline V gene sequence: CDR1 MDHEN, CDR2 SYDVKM. This CDR3 region has 14 residues.

The chain employs TRBV19 and TRBJ1-1; the match to TRBD1 covers 7 bases. Germline lookup yields CDR1 LNHDA and CDR2 SQIVND (reference sequence). The junction had 5 bases not matched to a gene; V was cut back by 2 bases and J by 5 bases. There are 14 residues in the CDR3. The CDR3 sequence is CASSIRTGRTEAFF. CDR3 sequence (DNA): TGTGCCAGTAGTATAAGGACAGGTCGTACTGAAGCTTTCTTT.

The V gene is TRBV5-1, the J gene TRBJ2-2, with D unclear. Germline assignment: CDR1 SGHRS and CDR2 YFSETQ. V was shortened by 0 bases and J by 6 bases, with 12 bases between the two germline ends. This CDR3 is 15 amino acids long. The CDR3 spells CASSLAGSLPGELFF. CDR3 sequence (DNA): TGCGCCAGCAGCTTGGCCGGCTCTCTACCCGGGGAGCTGTTTTTT. Variable domain in full (rest from reference TRBV5-1 and TRBJ2-2): KAGVTQTPRYLIKTRGQQVTLSCSPISGHRSVSWYQQTPGQGLQFLFEYFSETQRNKGNFPGRFSGRQFSNSRSEMNVSTLELGDSALYLCASSLAGSLPGELFFGEGSRLTVL.

This clone was seen just once. The chain couples TRBV30 to TRBJ2-3; 9 bases fit TRBD1. The CDR3 covers 14 residues. CDR1 is GTSNPN, CDR2 SVGIG, per germline (reference sequence). V lost 1 base, J lost 2 bases, and 1 base stayed unmatched. This chain's CDR3 is CAWSDRGLTDTQYF. CDR3 coding DNA: TGTGCCTGGAGTGACAGGGGGCTCACAGATACGCAGTATTTT.

The V gene is TRBV19, the J gene TRBJ2-7; 8 bases line up with TRBD1. There are 16 residues in the CDR3. In germline, CDR1 is LNHDA, CDR2 SQIVND (reference sequence). Trimming removed 3 bases from V and 4 bases from J; junction bases left unmatched: 11. Here the CDR3 reads CASSITWTGMTYEQYF. The DNA of the CDR3 is TGTGCCAGTAGTATCACTTGGACAGGGATGACGTACGAGCAGTACTTC.

This chain connects TRBV5-1 to TRBJ2-2, with D possibly being TRBD1 or TRBD2 (5 bases each). Trimming stripped 0 bases from V and 4 bases from J, with 13 bases between. Germline V CDR1 and CDR2: SGHRS, YFSETQ. The CDR3 is made up of 16 amino acids. The CDR3 nucleotides are TGCGCCAGCAGCTTGGCCCCGGGACCCACCACCGGGGAGCTGTTTTTT. Its translation: CASSLAPGPTTGELFF.

This chain links TRBV9 with TRBJ2-3; perhaps TRBD1 as D (6 bases). The CDR3 spans 16 residues. CDR1 is SGDLS, CDR2 YYNGEE, per germline. Trimming took off 0 bases at V and 2 bases at J, with 13 bases between the two ends. The chain's CDR3 is CASSVGTETTTDTQYF. CDR3 in DNA: TGTGCCAGCAGCGTAGGGACAGAGACGACCACAGATACGCAGTATTTT.

The chain employs TRBV6-5 and TRBJ2-7, with 7 positions matching TRBD2. Germline loops: CDR1 MNHEY, CDR2 SVGAGI. The ends lost 5 bases at V and 5 bases at J; junction bases unmatched: 12. The CDR3 extends over 15 amino acids. The CDR3 sequence is CASSLLGGGPHEQYF. CDR3 coding DNA: TGTGCCAGCAGTCTACTGGGGGGAGGGCCCCACGAGCAGTACTTC.

This clone came up once. The V call is TRBV30, the J call TRBJ2-1; 12 nucleotides match TRBD2. Unmatched junction bases numbered 23, after V lost 0 bases and J lost 5 bases. The CDR3 runs to 22 residues. The V gene's germline CDR1 is GTSNPN and CDR2 SVGIG (reference sequence). The CDR3 nucleotides are TGTGCCTGGAGTGTAAGCTCATTTCTCCTAGCGGGAGGGGTCTCACCCGACAATGAGCAGTTCTTC. Its translation is CAWSVSSFLLAGGVSPDNEQFF.

This sequence joins TRBV6-6 and TRBJ2-1, with a possible D match to TRBD2 (7 bases). The V end was cut by 6 bases, the J end by 2 bases, with 17 bases between. Germline CDR1 and CDR2: MNHNY and SVGAGI (reference sequence). This CDR3 contains 16 residues. The CDR3 region is CASRAGVGGTYNEQFF. The CDR3, as DNA: TGTGCCAGCAGGGCGGGAGTGGGGGGCACCTACAATGAGCAGTTCTTC.

In nucleotides, the CDR3 is TGCGCCAGCAGCCGTCAAGATGAGGGGTACTATGGCTACACCTTC. Translation: CASSRQDEGYYGYTF. The V and J genes are TRBV4-1 and TRBJ1-2; the D gene is possibly TRBD1 (5 bases). This CDR3 is 15 amino acids long. Germline V gene sequence: CDR1 MGHRA, CDR2 YSYEKL. V dropped 4 bases and J dropped 3 bases, with 15 bases sitting between them.

The chain couples TRBV11-2 to TRBJ2-3; 13 bases fit TRBD2. The trim removed 2 bases at V and 6 bases at J, leaving 2 bases unmatched. Germline V gene sequence: CDR1 SGHAT, CDR2 FQNNGV. The CDR3 has 15 residues. The CDR3 nucleotides read TGTGCCAGCAGCTTAACTAGCGGGAGGGGCGATACGCAGTATTTT. Amino acids: CASSLTSGRGDTQYF.

The rearrangement joins TRBV7-6 to TRBJ1-4, with 8 bases fitting TRBD1. This CDR3 comprises 17 residues. CDR1 SGHVS and CDR2 FNYEAQ come from the germline V gene. The junction had 6 bases not matched to a gene; V was cut back by 0 bases and J by 3 bases. CDR3 in amino acids: CASSLAPSGGANEKLFF. In DNA form, the CDR3 reads TGTGCCAGCAGCTTAGCGCCATCAGGGGGCGCTAATGAAAAACTGTTTTTT.